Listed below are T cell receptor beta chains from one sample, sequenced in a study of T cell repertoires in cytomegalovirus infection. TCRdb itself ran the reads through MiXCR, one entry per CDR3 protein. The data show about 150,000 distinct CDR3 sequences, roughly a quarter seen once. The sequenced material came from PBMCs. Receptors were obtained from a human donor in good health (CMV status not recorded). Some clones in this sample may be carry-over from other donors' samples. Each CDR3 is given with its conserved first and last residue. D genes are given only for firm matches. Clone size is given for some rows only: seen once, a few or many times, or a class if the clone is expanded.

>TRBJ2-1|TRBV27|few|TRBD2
TGTGCCAGCAGTTTCTGGACTAGCGGGACTAACGAGCAGTTCTTC
CASSFWTSGTNEQFF
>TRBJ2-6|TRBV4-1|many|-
TGCGCCAGCAGCCAAGCTGGTGAATCCTCTGGGGCCAACGTCCTGACTTTC
CASSQAGESSGANVLTF
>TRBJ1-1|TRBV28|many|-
TGTGCCAGCAAATTAGGACAGATGAACACTGAAGCTTTCTTT
CASKLGQMNTEAFF
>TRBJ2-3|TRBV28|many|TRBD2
TGTGCCAGCAGTTTTACAGCGGGGGCAGATACGCAGTATTTT
CASSFTAGADTQYF
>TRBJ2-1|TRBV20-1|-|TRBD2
TGCAGTGCTACCGCTCGTCTAGCGGGAGGGTACAATGAGCAGTTCTTC
CSATARLAGGYNEQFF
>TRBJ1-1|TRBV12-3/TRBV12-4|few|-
TGTGCCAGCAGTTTATGGTCTACTGCGAACACTGAAGCTTTCTTT
CASSLWSTANTEAFF
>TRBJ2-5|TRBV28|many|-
TGTGCCAGCAGTTTTTCAGAGACCCAGTACTTC
CASSFSETQYF
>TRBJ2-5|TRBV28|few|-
TGTGCCAGCAGGCCGGGACCCCCTAAGCAAGAGACCCAGTACTTC
CASRPGPPKQETQYF
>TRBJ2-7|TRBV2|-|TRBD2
TGTGCCAGCCGACCGACTAGCGGTACCTACGTGCAGTACTTC
CASRPTSGTYVQYF
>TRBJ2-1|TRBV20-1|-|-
TGCAGTGCTTCCAGAGGGCCGGGTGGCAATGAGCAGTTCTTC
CSASRGPGGNEQFF
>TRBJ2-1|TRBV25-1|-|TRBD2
TGTGCCAGCAGGGTCGGGCTAGCGGGAGAGGGTGAGTTCTTC
CASRVGLAGEGEFF
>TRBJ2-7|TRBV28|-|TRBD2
TGTGCCAGCAGTTCCCTAGCGGGAGGAGTCTACGAGCAGTACTTC
CASSSLAGGVYEQYF
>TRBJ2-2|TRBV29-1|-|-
TGCAGCGTTAGAGGCCATCCTGGGGAGCTGTTTTTT
CSVRGHPGELFF
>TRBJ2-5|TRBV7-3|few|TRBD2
TGTGCCAGCAGCTTAATCGGCGGGGGGGTCGGAGAGGACCAGTACTTC
CASSLIGGGVGEDQYF
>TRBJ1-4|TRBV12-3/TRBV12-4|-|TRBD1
TGTGCCAGCAGCAACGACAGGGCCCCTAATGAAAAACTGTTTTTT
CASSNDRAPNEKLFF
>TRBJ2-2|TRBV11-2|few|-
TGTGCCAGCAGCTTATGGGCCAACGCGAACACCGGGGAGCTGTTTTTT
CASSLWANANTGELFF
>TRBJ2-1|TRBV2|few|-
TGTGCCAGCCGGAGGGAGGCAGGGGACAATGAGCAGTTCTTC
CASRREAGDNEQFF
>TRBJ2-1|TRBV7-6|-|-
TGTGCCAGCAGCTTGGACGGGCCCAATGAGCAGTTCTTC
CASSLDGPNEQFF
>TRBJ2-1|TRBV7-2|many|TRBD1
TGTGCCAGCAGCTCCCGGGACAGGGCCTACAATGAGCAGTTCTTC
CASSSRDRAYNEQFF
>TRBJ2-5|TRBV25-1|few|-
TGTGCCAGCAGTGAATTGGGTACGAGGGCCCCCGACAAAGAGACCCAGTACTTC
CASSELGTRAPDKETQYF
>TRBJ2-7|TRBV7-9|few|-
TGTGCCAGCAGCTTGGGTGAAGGGAACAACAGGGTCTACGAGCAGTACTTC
CASSLGEGNNRVYEQYF
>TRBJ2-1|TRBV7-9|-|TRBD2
TGTGCCAGCAGCTTGGGGACTAGCGGGGCTCGCAATGAGCAGTTCTTC
CASSLGTSGARNEQFF
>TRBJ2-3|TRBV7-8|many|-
TGTGCCAGCAGCTTAGCGGGGGGCTCCACAGATACGCAGTATTTT
CASSLAGGSTDTQYF
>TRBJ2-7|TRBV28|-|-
TGTGCCAGCAGTTTGGGGACTCTAAACGAGCAGTACTTC
CASSLGTLNEQYF
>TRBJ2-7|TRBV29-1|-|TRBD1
TGCAGCGTTGAAGGGGACAGGGCGGTCGAGCAGTACTTC
CSVEGDRAVEQYF
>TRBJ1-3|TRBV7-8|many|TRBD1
TGTGCCAGCAGCATCGGACAGGGGAGCTCTGGAAACACCATATATTTT
CASSIGQGSSGNTIYF
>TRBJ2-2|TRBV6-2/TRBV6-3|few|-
TGTGCCAGCAGGATCCGTGGGGGGTTGGACACCGGGGAGCTGTTTTTT
CASRIRGGLDTGELFF
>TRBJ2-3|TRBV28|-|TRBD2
TGTGCCAGCAGCGCGGCGGGGAGGGCAGATACGCAGTATTTT
CASSAAGRADTQYF
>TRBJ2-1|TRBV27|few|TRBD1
TGTGCCAGCAGTCACGCGGACAGGGATGGCAATGAGCAGTTCTTC
CASSHADRDGNEQFF
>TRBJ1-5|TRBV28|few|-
TGTGCCAGCAGTCCGGGGGGGTACAATCAGCCCCAGCATTTT
CASSPGGYNQPQHF
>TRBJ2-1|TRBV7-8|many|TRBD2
TGTGCCAGCAGCTTAGTCGGACTAGCGGATTCATTCTACAATGAGCAGTTCTTC
CASSLVGLADSFYNEQFF
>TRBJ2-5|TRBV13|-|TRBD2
TGTGCCAGCAGCTTAAAACTAGCGCACGAGACCCAGTACTTC
CASSLKLAHETQYF
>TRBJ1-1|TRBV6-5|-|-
TGTGCCAGCAGTTATTACAACTATGAGGGCGTGAACACTGAAGCTTTCTTT
CASSYYNYEGVNTEAFF
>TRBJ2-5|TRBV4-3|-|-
TGCGCCAGCAGCGTGGGAGGGGGGCGACGAGAGACCCAGTACTTC
CASSVGGGRRETQYF
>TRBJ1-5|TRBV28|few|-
TGTGCCAGCAGTCCCCGCCTGAGGGGACGGAATCAGCCCCAGCATTTT
CASSPRLRGRNQPQHF
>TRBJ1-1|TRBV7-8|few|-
TGTGCCAGCAGCTTAGCGGCAGGGGTTCGGGATGCTTTCTTT
CASSLAAGVRDAFF
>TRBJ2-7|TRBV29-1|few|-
TGCAGCGTTCCAGGACAGAAGGGTGTCTACGAGCAGTACTTC
CSVPGQKGVYEQYF
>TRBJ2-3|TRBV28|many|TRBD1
TGTGCCAGCACGTCGCTGAAGGGGGCAACAGATACGCAGTATTTT
CASTSLKGATDTQYF
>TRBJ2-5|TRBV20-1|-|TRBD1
TGCAGTGCTCCGCGACAGGGGAGCGAGACCCAGTACTTC
CSAPRQGSETQYF
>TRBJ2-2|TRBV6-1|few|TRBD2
TGTGCCAGCAGTGGGACTAGCGGGGGAACCGGGGAGCTGTTTTTT
CASSGTSGGTGELFF
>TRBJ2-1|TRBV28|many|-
TGTGCCAGCAGTTTCCGAGGACCTGCTGAGCAGTTCTTC
CASSFRGPAEQFF
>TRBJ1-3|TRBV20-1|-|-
TGCAGTGCCCAGAGCTCTGGAAACACCATATATTTT
CSAQSSGNTIYF
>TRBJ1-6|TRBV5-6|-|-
TGTGCCAGCAGCTTGGACGGGAGTCCCAATTCACCCCTCCACTTT
CASSLDGSPNSPLHF
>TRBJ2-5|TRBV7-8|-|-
TGTGCCAGCAGCTTGACCGACAGACTTCAAGAGACCCAGTACTTC
CASSLTDRLQETQYF
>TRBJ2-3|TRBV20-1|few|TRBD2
TGCAGTGCAGAACAGCGGGGGGGCACAGATACGCAGTATTTT
CSAEQRGGTDTQYF
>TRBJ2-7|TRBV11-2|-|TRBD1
TGTGCCAGCAGCTTAGATCGAGGCCCGGGACAGGGGGCGCGCAACGAGCAGTACTTC
CASSLDRGPGQGARNEQYF
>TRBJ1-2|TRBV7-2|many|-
TGTGCCAGCAGCGTCCGACAGCAAAGTAACTATGGCTACACCTTC
CASSVRQQSNYGYTF
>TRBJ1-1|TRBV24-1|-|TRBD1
TGTGCCACCAGTGACCCTAGGACAGGGGACACTGAAGCTTTCTTT
CATSDPRTGDTEAFF
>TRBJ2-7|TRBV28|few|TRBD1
TGTGCCAGCAGTCTCTCGACAGGGCCCTACGAGCAGTACTTC
CASSLSTGPYEQYF
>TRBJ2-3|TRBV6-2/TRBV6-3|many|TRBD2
TGTGCCAGCAGTTACTCGAGACTAGCTGGCCCCGGGGATACGCAGTATTTT
CASSYSRLAGPGDTQYF
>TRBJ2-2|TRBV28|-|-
TGTGCCAGCAGTTTAAGGAGCCTACAGGGCGACACCGGGGAGCTGTTTTTT
CASSLRSLQGDTGELFF
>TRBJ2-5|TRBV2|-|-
TGTGCCAGCAGTGACGCGAAGGACTCAAGAGGGCAAGAGACCCAGTACTTC
CASSDAKDSRGQETQYF
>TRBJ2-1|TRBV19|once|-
TGTGCCAGTGTGGGGCAGGGCTGGGATGAGCAGTTCTTC
CASVGQGWDEQFF